Below, one TCR beta chain is given with its context. Its antigen is undetermined. This specimen comes from a study of cytomegalovirus exposure and HLA in healthy donors. Study-level points and caveats: Across HLA loci, a later analysis found differing TCR association rates, with DRB1 most and HLA-C fewest. Another analysis was done later, and it associated around 15,000 TCR beta sequences with HLA alleles at 0.05 false discovery rate.

With 60 Vbeta and 13 Jbeta primers, the PCR was carried out. Assay: immunoSEQ multiplex PCR; the TCRdb copy retains only in-frame clones and omits some. The sample holds 150,000 to 200,000 clones, about 85% seen once. CDR3 length equals 13 residues. V gave up 5 bases and J gave up 1 base, with 8 bases separating them. The V gene's germline CDR1 is MNHNS and CDR2 SASEGT. This chain links TRBV6-1 with TRBJ1-1; D remains unclear. The receptor comes from a woman between 50 and 59 years old in good health and CMV-seronegative. Sequencing was performed on PBMCs. CDR3 bases: TGTGCCAGCAGTACAGCTTGGAACACTGAAGCTTTCTTT. Translated: CASSTAWNTEAFF.